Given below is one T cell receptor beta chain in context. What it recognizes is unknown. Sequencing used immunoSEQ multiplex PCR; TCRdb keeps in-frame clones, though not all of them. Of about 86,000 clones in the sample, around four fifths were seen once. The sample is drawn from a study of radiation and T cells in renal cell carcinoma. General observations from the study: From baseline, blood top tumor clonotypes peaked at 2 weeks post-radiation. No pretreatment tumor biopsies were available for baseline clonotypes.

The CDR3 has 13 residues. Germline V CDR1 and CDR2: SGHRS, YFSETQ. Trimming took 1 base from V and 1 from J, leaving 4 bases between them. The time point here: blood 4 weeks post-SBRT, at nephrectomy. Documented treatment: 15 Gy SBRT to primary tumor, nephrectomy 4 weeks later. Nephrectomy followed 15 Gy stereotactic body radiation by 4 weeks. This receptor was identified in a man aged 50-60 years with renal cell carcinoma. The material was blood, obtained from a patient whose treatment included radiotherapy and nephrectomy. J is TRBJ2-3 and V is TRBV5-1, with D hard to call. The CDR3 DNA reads TGCGCCAGCAGCTTGATTGGCACAGATACGCAGTATTTT. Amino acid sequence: CASSLIGTDTQYF.